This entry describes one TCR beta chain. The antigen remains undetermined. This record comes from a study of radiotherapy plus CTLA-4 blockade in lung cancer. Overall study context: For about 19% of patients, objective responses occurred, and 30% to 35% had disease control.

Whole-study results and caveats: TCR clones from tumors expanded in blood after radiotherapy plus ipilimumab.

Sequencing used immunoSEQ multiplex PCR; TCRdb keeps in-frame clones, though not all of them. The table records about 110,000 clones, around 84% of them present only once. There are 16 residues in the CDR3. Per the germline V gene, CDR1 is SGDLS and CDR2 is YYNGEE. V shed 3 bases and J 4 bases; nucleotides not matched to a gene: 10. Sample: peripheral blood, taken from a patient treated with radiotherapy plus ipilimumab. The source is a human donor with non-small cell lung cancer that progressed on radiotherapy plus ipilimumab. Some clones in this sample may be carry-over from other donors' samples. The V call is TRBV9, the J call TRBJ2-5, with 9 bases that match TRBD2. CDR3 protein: CASSEGGGAQGETQYF. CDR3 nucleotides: TGTGCCAGCAGCGAGGGCGGGGGGGCCCAAGGAGAGACCCAGTACTTC.